This note documents a single T cell receptor beta chain sequence. The entry originates in a study of Ad26.COV2.S vaccination and SARS-CoV-2 variants. Treatment here: some 19 received Ad26.COV2.S at low or high dose, single or two shots; 5 received placebo; per-sample allocation not given. The samples were gathered on day 63 after the first injection of vaccine or placebo. Expression of Wuhan-strain SARS-CoV-2 spike came from the Ad26 vector that formed the vaccine. Per germline, CDR1 LNHNV and CDR2 YYDKDF (reference sequence). The CDR3 contains 15 residues. J gave up 7 bases and V 0 bases, and 5 bases lay outside the gene matches. TCRdb keeps only in-frame clones here, not all; method: immunoSEQ multiplex PCR. The sample lists almost 400,000 clones, approximately 89% occurring once.

This clonotype was sampled from a person between 18 and 59 years old who received the Ad26.COV2.S COVID-19 vaccine or a placebo. The chain has TRBV15 and TRBJ1-4; 7 bases are a match to TRBD1. The sequences come from peripheral blood, collected in a trial of Ad26.COV2.S vaccine versus placebo. The chain's CDR3 is CATSRDDRASEKLFF. The CDR3 DNA reads TGTGCCACCAGCAGAGACGACAGGGCGTCTGAAAAACTGTTTTTT.